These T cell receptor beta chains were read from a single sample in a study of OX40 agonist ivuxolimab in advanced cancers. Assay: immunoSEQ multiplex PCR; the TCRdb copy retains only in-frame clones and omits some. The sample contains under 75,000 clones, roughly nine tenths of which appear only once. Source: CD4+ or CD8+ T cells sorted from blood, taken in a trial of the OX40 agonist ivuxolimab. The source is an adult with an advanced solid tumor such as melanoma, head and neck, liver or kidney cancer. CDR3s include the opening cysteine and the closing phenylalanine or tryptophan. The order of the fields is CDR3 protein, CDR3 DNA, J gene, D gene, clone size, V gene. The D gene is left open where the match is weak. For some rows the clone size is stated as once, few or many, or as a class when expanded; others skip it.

CASSQQVMGEKLFF	TGTGCCAGCAGCCAGCAGGTTATGGGTGAAAAACTGTTTTTT	TRBJ1-4	NA	NA	TRBV21-1
CASSWGQGTNTGELFF	TGTGCCAGCAGCTGGGGACAAGGAACGAACACCGGGGAGCTGTTTTTT	TRBJ2-2	NA	NA	TRBV11-3
CASSVSVGGTGGIGNTIYF	TGTGCCAGCAGCGTTTCGGTGGGCGGGACAGGAGGGATTGGAAACACCATATATTTT	TRBJ1-3	TRBD1	NA	TRBV9
CASSPRRAGDEQFF	TGTGCCAGCAGCCCTAGGCGGGCGGGGGATGAGCAGTTCTTC	TRBJ2-1	TRBD2	NA	TRBV7-3
CASSPGLREKLFF	TGTGCCAGCAGCCCGGGACTAAGGGAAAAACTGTTTTTT	TRBJ1-4	NA	NA	TRBV7-2
CAISDYPQGAPGELFF	TGTGCCATCAGTGATTACCCCCAGGGAGCTCCGGGGGAGCTGTTTTTT	TRBJ2-2	NA	NA	TRBV10-3
CASSLRSRAEQYF	TGTGCCAGCAGTTTACGTTCAAGGGCAGAGCAGTACTTC	TRBJ2-7	NA	NA	TRBV28
CASSLRDGGNTIYF	TGTGCCAGCTCATTGCGGGACGGAGGAAACACCATATATTTT	TRBJ1-3	NA	NA	TRBV18
CASSLVQGSNTEAFF	TGTGCCAGCAGCTTAGTGCAGGGGTCGAACACTGAAGCTTTCTTT	TRBJ1-1	NA	NA	TRBV7-2
CASTDSGSRNEQYF	TGTGCCAGCACAGATAGCGGGAGTAGGAACGAGCAGTACTTC	TRBJ2-7	TRBD2	NA	TRBV6-5
CASSFGRGRRAWGYTF	TGTGCCAGCAGTTTCGGCCGGGGCAGAAGGGCGTGGGGCTACACCTTC	TRBJ1-2	NA	NA	TRBV28
CASSYGQNYGYTF	TGTGCCAGCAGTTACGGGCAGAACTATGGCTACACCTTC	TRBJ1-2	NA	NA	TRBV6-5
CAITGTGDAGANVLTF	TGTGCCATCACCGGGACAGGGGATGCTGGGGCCAACGTCCTGACTTTC	TRBJ2-6	TRBD1	NA	TRBV10-3
CASSPLRQGGTEAFF	TGTGCCAGCAGCCCCCTTCGACAGGGCGGCACTGAAGCTTTCTTT	TRBJ1-1	TRBD1	NA	TRBV6-5
CASTWGDYNSPLHF	TGCGCCAGCACCTGGGGGGATTATAATTCACCCCTCCACTTT	TRBJ1-6	NA	NA	TRBV5-1
CASSSTSGSFGGELFF	TGTGCCAGCAGTTCAACTAGCGGGAGTTTCGGCGGGGAGCTGTTTTTT	TRBJ2-2	TRBD2	NA	TRBV28
CAISEGQGIDDTQYF	TGTGCCATCAGTGAAGGACAGGGAATTGATGATACGCAGTATTTT	TRBJ2-3	TRBD1	NA	TRBV10-3
CATATSGPGTYNEQFF	TGCGCCACCGCGACTAGCGGGCCTGGAACCTACAATGAGCAGTTCTTC	TRBJ2-1	TRBD2	NA	TRBV5-1
CACNRDNSGNTIYF	TGTGCCTGCAACCGGGACAACTCTGGAAACACCATATATTTT	TRBJ1-3	NA	few	TRBV30
CASSEVQVLYGYTF	TGTGCCAGCAGCGAAGTCCAGGTTCTCTATGGCTACACCTTC	TRBJ1-2	NA	NA	TRBV14
CASSLLSRGIEAFF	TGTGCCAGCAGTTTATTGTCCAGGGGAATAGAAGCTTTCTTT	TRBJ1-1	NA	NA	TRBV28
CASSWGDSGEITDTQYF	TGTGCCAGCAGCTGGGGGGATAGCGGGGAGATCACAGATACGCAGTATTTT	TRBJ2-3	TRBD2	once	TRBV5-6
CASRSGADTQYF	TGTGCCAGCAGATCAGGGGCCGATACGCAGTATTTT	TRBJ2-3	NA	NA	TRBV6-6
CASSLTPGLAYEQYF	TGTGCCAGCAGTTTGACGCCTGGACTAGCCTACGAGCAGTACTTC	TRBJ2-7	TRBD2	NA	TRBV27
CASSLEGAPVGTGELFF	TGCGCCAGCAGCTTGGAGGGGGCGCCCGTTGGCACCGGGGAGCTGTTTTTT	TRBJ2-2	TRBD1	NA	TRBV5-1
CASSATGGNTIYF	TGTGCCAGCAGCGCGACAGGGGGAAACACCATATATTTT	TRBJ1-3	TRBD1	NA	TRBV7-8
CASRVTSGSLGSYEQYF	TGTGCCAGCAGGGTGACTAGCGGCTCTCTCGGTTCCTACGAGCAGTACTTC	TRBJ2-7	TRBD2	NA	TRBV27
CASSWESGNEQFF	TGTGCCAGCAGCTGGGAGAGCGGCAATGAGCAGTTCTTC	TRBJ2-1	NA	few	TRBV5-4
CAWSVDRNTEAFF	TGTGCCTGGAGTGTGGATAGGAACACTGAAGCTTTCTTT	TRBJ1-1	NA	NA	TRBV30
CASSQDAGGRNEQFF	TGCGCCAGCAGCCAAGATGCGGGGGGGAGGAATGAGCAGTTCTTC	TRBJ2-1	TRBD2	NA	TRBV4-3
CASSFGAGPHYGYTF	TGTGCCAGCAGTTTTGGGGCAGGCCCCCACTATGGCTACACCTTC	TRBJ1-2	NA	NA	TRBV27
CAISRQGGMDTQYF	TGTGCCATCAGCCGACAGGGAGGGATGGATACGCAGTATTTT	TRBJ2-3	NA	few	TRBV10-3
CASSLAGENIQYF	TGTGCCAGCAGCTTGGCGGGAGAAAACATTCAGTACTTC	TRBJ2-4	TRBD2	NA	TRBV7-3
CASSASGSSYNEQFF	TGTGCCAGCAGTGCTAGCGGGAGCTCCTACAATGAGCAGTTCTTC	TRBJ2-1	TRBD2	NA	TRBV2
CASSPRGARELFF	TGTGCCAGCTCACCACGGGGGGCCAGGGAGCTGTTTTTT	TRBJ2-2	NA	NA	TRBV18
CASSRGGGVAGELFF	TGTGCCAGCAGCCGGGGTGGAGGGGTGGCCGGGGAGCTGTTTTTT	TRBJ2-2	NA	NA	TRBV4-2
CASSPNSYNEQFF	TGTGCCAGCAGTCCTAACTCCTACAATGAGCAGTTCTTC	TRBJ2-1	NA	NA	TRBV6-1
CASSPLGYGYTF	TGTGCCAGCAGCCCTCTCGGCTATGGCTACACCTTC	TRBJ1-2	NA	NA	TRBV9
CASSLDRVSEAFF	TGTGCCAGCAGCTTAGACAGGGTGAGTGAAGCTTTCTTT	TRBJ1-1	NA	NA	TRBV7-2
CASSLTNINTDTQYF	TGTGCCAGCAGTCTTACAAATATTAACACAGATACGCAGTATTTT	TRBJ2-3	NA	NA	TRBV6-1
CASRPGRGANVLTF	TGTGCCAGCAGGCCGGGGCGCGGGGCCAACGTCCTGACTTTC	TRBJ2-6	NA	NA	TRBV7-2